This T cell receptor beta chain appears in the sequencing data of a study of blood T cell repertoires in COVID-19. On the study more broadly: T cells, B-cell-depleted T cells, or PBMCs provided the cDNA or gDNA that served as material.

Libraries were prepared by immunoSEQ multiplex PCR; TCRdb keeps only in-frame clonotypes and omits some of them. The sample contains about 120,000 clones, around 87% of which appear only once. Regarding this clone: This sample also contains other DNA sequences that code for the same CDR3.

V lost 5 bases and J lost 1, with 8 bases in between. This CDR3 region has 13 residues. Germline-derived CDR1 and CDR2 are SGHTA and FQGTGA. The origin of this receptor is an older woman with acute or convalescent COVID-19. Sequencing was performed on peripheral blood. This sequence joins TRBV7-3 and TRBJ1-1; the D gene is possibly TRBD1 (6 bases). CDR3 bases: TGTGCCAGCAGCACAGGGCCGAACACTGAAGCTTTCTTT. It codes for CASSTGPNTEAFF.